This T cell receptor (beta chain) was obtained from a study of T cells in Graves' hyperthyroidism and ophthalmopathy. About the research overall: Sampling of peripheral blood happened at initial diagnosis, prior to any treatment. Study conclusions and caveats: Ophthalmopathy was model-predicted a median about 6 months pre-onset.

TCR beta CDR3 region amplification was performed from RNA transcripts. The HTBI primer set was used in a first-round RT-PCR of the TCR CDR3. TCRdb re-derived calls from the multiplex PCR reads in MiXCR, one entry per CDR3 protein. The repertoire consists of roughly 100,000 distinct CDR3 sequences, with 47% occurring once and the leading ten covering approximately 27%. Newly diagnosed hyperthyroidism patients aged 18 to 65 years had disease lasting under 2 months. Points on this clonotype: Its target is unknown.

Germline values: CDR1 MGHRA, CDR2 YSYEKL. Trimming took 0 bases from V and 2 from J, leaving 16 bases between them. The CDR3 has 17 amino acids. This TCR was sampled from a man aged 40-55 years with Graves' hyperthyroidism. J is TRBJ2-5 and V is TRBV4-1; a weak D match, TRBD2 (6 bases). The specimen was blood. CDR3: CASSQDPPGLLQETQYF. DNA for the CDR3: TGCGCCAGCAGCCAAGACCCCCCGGGACTTTTACAAGAGACCCAGTACTTC.